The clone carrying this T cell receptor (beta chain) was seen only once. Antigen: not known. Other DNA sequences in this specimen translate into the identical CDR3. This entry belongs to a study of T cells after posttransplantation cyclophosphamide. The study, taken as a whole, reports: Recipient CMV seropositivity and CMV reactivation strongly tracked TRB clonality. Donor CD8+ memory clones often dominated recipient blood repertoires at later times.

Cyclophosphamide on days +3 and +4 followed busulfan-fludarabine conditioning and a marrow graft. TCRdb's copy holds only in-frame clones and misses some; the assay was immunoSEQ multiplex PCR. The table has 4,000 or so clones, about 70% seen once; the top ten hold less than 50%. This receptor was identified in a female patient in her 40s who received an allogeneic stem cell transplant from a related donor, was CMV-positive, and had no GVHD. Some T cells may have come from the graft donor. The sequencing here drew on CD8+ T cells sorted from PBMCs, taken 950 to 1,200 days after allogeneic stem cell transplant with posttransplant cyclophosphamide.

CDR3 sequence reads: CAFFFEQGTAYEQYF. CDR3 coding DNA: TGTGCTTTTTTTTTCGAACAGGGGACGGCATACGAGCAGTACTTC. The chain carries TRBV9 and TRBJ2-7, with 7 bases fitting TRBD1. Germline loops: CDR1 SGDLS, CDR2 YYNGEE. This CDR3 contains 15 residues.